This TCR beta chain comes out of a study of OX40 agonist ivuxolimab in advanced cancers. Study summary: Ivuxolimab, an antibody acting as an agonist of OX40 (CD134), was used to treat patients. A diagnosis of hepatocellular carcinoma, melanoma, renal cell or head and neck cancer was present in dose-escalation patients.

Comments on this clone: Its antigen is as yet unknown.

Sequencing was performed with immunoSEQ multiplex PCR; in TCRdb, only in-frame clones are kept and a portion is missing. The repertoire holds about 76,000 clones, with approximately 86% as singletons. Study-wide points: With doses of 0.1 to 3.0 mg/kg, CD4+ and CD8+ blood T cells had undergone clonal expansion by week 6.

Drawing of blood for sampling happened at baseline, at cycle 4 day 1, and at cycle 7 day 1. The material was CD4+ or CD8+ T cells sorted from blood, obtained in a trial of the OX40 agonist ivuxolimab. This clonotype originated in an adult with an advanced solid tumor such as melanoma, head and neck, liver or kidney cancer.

The chain's CDR3 is CASSPRRDSILNEQFF. The CDR3 bases are TGTGCCAGCAGCCCTCGTCGGGACTCCATACTGAATGAGCAGTTCTTC. J is TRBJ2-1 and V is TRBV7-3; possible D gene TRBD2, 6 bases. There are 16 residues in the CDR3. The germline CDR1 and CDR2 sequences are SGHTA and FQGTGA. Between the trimmed V and J ends, which lost 5 bases and 7 bases, there was a span of 21 bases.